Below, 30 T cell receptor beta chains from the same sample are listed, as sequenced in a study of regulatory T cells in long-lasting Graves disease. Described time point: newly diagnosed GD, antithyroid drugs for less than 3 months. The TCR library was made from RNA extracted from PBMCs. Researchers made TCR beta libraries by using iRepertoire HTBI primers and running Arm-PCR on CDR3 regions. TCRdb ran MiXCR on the multiplex PCR reads and lists one entry per CDR3 protein. Of around 360,000 distinct CDR3 sequences in the sample, 16% were seen once. The same specimen was also included in a second study, on T cells in Graves' hyperthyroidism and ophthalmopathy.

The sample consisted of peripheral blood mononuclear cells (PBMCs), taken at new diagnosis, from a patient treated with antithyroid drugs. The receptors shown here come from a woman between 18 and 29 years old with Graves disease.

The V call is TRBV12-3 or TRBV12-4, the J call TRBJ1-1; D is uncertain. With 0 bases removed from V and 5 bases from J, the gap between germline ends came to 10 bases. This CDR3 has 14 amino acids. CDR3: CASSLAGLGTEAFF. CDR3 coding DNA: TGTGCCAGCAGTTTAGCTGGACTAGGGACTGAAGCTTTCTTT.

This clonotype has ten or more counts. The rearrangement uses TRBV28 and TRBJ2-2; no definite D call. The CDR3 has 13 residues. Trimming removed 5 bases from V and 7 bases from J, with 11 bases in between. In germline, CDR1 is MDHEN, CDR2 SYDVKM. CDR3 region: CASSPSDVGELFF. As DNA, the CDR3 is TGTGCCAGCAGTCCCTCTGACGTCGGGGAGCTGTTTTTT. Looking up the rest from reference TRBV28 and TRBJ2-2 gives the full variable domain: DVKVTQSSRYLVKRTGEKVFLECVQDMDHENMFWYRQDPGLGLRLIYFSYDVKMKEKGDIPEGYSVSREKKERFSLILESASTNQTSMYLCASSPSDVGELFFGEGSRLTVL.

There are many counts of this clonotype. The V gene is TRBV4-1, the J gene TRBJ2-5; 11 nucleotides match TRBD2. This CDR3 is 15 amino acids long. Germline lookup yields CDR1 MGHRA and CDR2 YSYEKL. V dropped 2 bases and J dropped 5; count of bases not matched to a gene: 4. As DNA, the CDR3 is TGCGCCAGCAGCCAACGTCTAGCGGGAGGCGAGACCCAGTACTTC. Its translation is CASSQRLAGGETQYF.

This clonotype was counted many times. This chain joins TRBV12-3 or TRBV12-4 and TRBJ1-2; D call uncertain. The CDR3 runs to 11 residues. Trimming shortened V by 5 bases and J by 4 bases, and 5 bases separated the two germline ends. The CDR3, as DNA: TGTGCCAGCAGTGAGGTCTATGGCTACACCTTC. Translating it yields CASSEVYGYTF.

The rearrangement uses TRBV29-1 and TRBJ1-2; weak D call: TRBD1 (5 bases). CDR1 is SQVTM and CDR2 is ANQGSEA in the germline V gene. V was clipped by 4 bases and J by 2 bases, with 5 bases between them. This CDR3 contains 11 residues. This CDR3 reads CSVGGNYGYTF. The DNA of the CDR3 is TGCAGCGTTGGGGGGAACTATGGCTACACCTTC.

Many counts were recorded for this clonotype. The DNA for the CDR3 is TGCAGTGCCCCTAAAAAAGCGGGGGGATTCATCAATGAGCAGTTCTTC. Protein sequence: CSAPKKAGGFINEQFF. V and J are TRBV20-1 and TRBJ2-1; 9 positions agree with TRBD2. V lost 6 bases and J lost 6; bases outside the gene matches: 15. The CDR3 is 16 amino acids. Germline assignment: CDR1 DFQATT and CDR2 SNEGSKA (reference sequence).

This clonotype was seen repeatedly, ten times or more. V usage is TRBV6-1 and J usage is TRBJ1-5, with TRBD1 identical over 7 bases. The V gene's germline CDR1 is MNHNS and CDR2 SASEGT. The V and J ends lost 6 bases and 0 bases, in that order; junction bases with no gene match: 11. The CDR3 is made up of 17 amino acids. The CDR3 DNA is TGTGCCAGCAGCCGCGGGACAGCGGGGTATAGCAATCAGCCCCAGCATTTT. This codes for CASSRGTAGYSNQPQHF.

The rearrangement links TRBV7-9 to TRBJ1-4, with a tentative D call TRBD1 (5 bases). CDR1 and CDR2 from the germline V gene are SEHNR and FQNEAQ (reference sequence). This CDR3 region has 15 residues. Trimming took 5 bases from V and 5 from J, leaving 15 bases between them. CDR3 sequence reads: CASSRGDSDNEKLFF. CDR3 DNA: TGTGCCAGCAGCCGAGGTGACAGTGACAATGAAAAACTGTTTTTT.

This clonotype was seen many times. The chain links TRBV12-3 or TRBV12-4 to TRBJ1-4; weak D call: TRBD1 (6 bases). With 5 bases removed from V and 0 bases from J, the gap between germline ends came to 10 bases. This CDR3 is 15 amino acids long. In DNA, the CDR3 is TGTGCCAGCAGTGGCGAGGGGGCAACTAATGAAAAACTGTTTTTT. This sequence encodes CASSGEGATNEKLFF.

This rearrangement joins TRBV5-1 to TRBJ2-7, with 9 nucleotides matching TRBD1. The ends lost 5 bases at V and 5 bases at J; junction bases unmatched: 5. Per germline, CDR1 SGHRS and CDR2 YFSETQ. The CDR3 has 13 residues. The CDR3 coding sequence is TGCGCCAGCAGTCAACAGGGGGCCCACGAGCAGTACTTC. Its protein is CASSQQGAHEQYF.

There are many counts of this clonotype. The rearrangement uses TRBV5-1 and TRBJ2-7, with a weak D call TRBD1 (5 bases). V lost 4 bases, J lost 2 bases, and 16 bases lay in between. Germline lookup yields CDR1 SGHRS and CDR2 YFSETQ. The CDR3 loop spans 15 amino acids. CDR3: CASSQAGHAAYEQYF. CDR3 sequence (DNA): TGCGCCAGCAGCCAGGCCGGACACGCGGCCTACGAGCAGTACTTC.

This clonotype was counted a few times. The chain links TRBV30 to TRBJ1-4; 7 bases agree with TRBD1. The germline gives CDR1 GTSNPN, CDR2 SVGIG (reference sequence). This CDR3 comprises 15 residues. V shed 4 bases, J shed 7 bases, and the junction held 12 bases outside the gene matches. For the CDR3, the DNA is TGTGCCTGGAACACTAGGGGGCAGGGGGGTGAAAAACTGTTTTTT. This encodes CAWNTRGQGGEKLFF.

At least ten counts were recorded for this clonotype. The chain links TRBV11-3 to TRBJ2-1, with 8 bases matching TRBD2. CDR1 is SGHNT, CDR2 YENEEA, per germline. The trim removed 5 bases at V and 5 bases at J, leaving 5 bases unmatched. CDR3 length equals 14 residues. The CDR3 bases are TGTGCCAGCAGCCAAGAAGCGGGGGACAATGAGCAGTTCTTC. This sequence encodes CASSQEAGDNEQFF.

This clonotype was seen repeatedly, ten times or more. V gene TRBV6-1 combines with J gene TRBJ2-7; D perhaps matches TRBD2 (5 bases). The CDR3 is made up of 14 amino acids. V gave up 1 base and J gave up 2 bases, with 9 bases separating them. The V gene's germline CDR1 is MNHNS and CDR2 SASEGT. The CDR3 DNA follows: TGTGCCAGCAGTGAAGGAGGGTGGGCCTACGAGCAGTACTTC. Residues: CASSEGGWAYEQYF.

This chain joins TRBV19 and TRBJ2-1; 8 bases fit TRBD2. The length of the CDR3 is 17 residues. Germline loops: CDR1 LNHDA, CDR2 SQIVND (reference sequence). V shed 0 bases and J 2 bases; nucleotides not matched to a gene: 6. The CDR3 sequence: CASSIEGRGAAYNEQFF. CDR3 sequence (DNA): TGTGCCAGTAGTATAGAAGGGCGGGGGGCAGCCTACAATGAGCAGTTCTTC.

This clonotype was seen at least ten times. V gene TRBV20-1 combines with J gene TRBJ2-2; D tentatively fits TRBD1 or TRBD2 (5 bases each). The germline CDR1 and CDR2 sequences are DFQATT and SNEGSKA (reference sequence). The CDR3 spans 16 residues. V was clipped by 4 bases and J by 0 bases, with 15 bases between them. The CDR3 here is CSATSQGPTNTGELFF. In nucleotides, the CDR3 is TGCAGTGCTACCTCCCAGGGACCGACGAACACCGGGGAGCTGTTTTTT.

The V and J genes are TRBV9 and TRBJ2-1, with 8 bases lining up with TRBD2. Germline V gene lookup returns CDR1 SGDLS and CDR2 YYNGEE. Germline trimming cut 3 bases from V and 10 bases from J; bases unmatched to any gene: 15. The length of the CDR3 is 16 residues. CDR3 residues: CASSDDGAGVWGEQFF. The CDR3 DNA sequence: TGTGCCAGCAGCGATGACGGAGCGGGAGTTTGGGGCGAGCAGTTCTTC.

The chain is built from TRBV27 and TRBJ2-1; 8 bases agree with TRBD2. CDR3 length: 14 residues. Per germline, CDR1 MNHEY and CDR2 SMNVEV (reference sequence). The V gene end was trimmed by 6 bases and the J gene end by 9 bases; junction bases not matched to a gene: 10. CDR3 bases: TGTGCCAGCAGCCCACCGGGACTAGTGGGTGAGCAGTTCTTC. Protein sequence: CASSPPGLVGEQFF.

This clonotype occurred many times. This rearrangement joins TRBV7-9 to TRBJ2-5, with TRBD1 matching over 10 bases. V shed 5 bases, J shed 3 bases, and the junction held 9 bases outside the gene matches. Germline V lookup: CDR1 SEHNR, CDR2 FQNEAQ (reference sequence). The CDR3 extends over 16 amino acids. The DNA for the CDR3 is TGTGCCAGCAGCCCCCACGGACAGGGGGTGAAAGAGACCCAGTACTTC. The encoded protein is CASSPHGQGVKETQYF.

In this sample, this clonotype turned up many times. The rearrangement joins TRBV6-2 or TRBV6-3 to TRBJ1-1; the D gene is possibly TRBD1 (6 bases). V lost 2 bases to trimming and J lost 4 bases, with 8 bases between them. Germline assignment: CDR1 MNHEY and CDR2 SVGEGT. The CDR3 is made up of 13 amino acids. CDR3 in amino acids: CASSYTRGTEAFF. CDR3 bases: TGTGCCAGCAGTTACACCAGGGGCACTGAAGCTTTCTTT.

This clonotype was detected many times. The chain has TRBV20-1 and TRBJ2-1; a possible D gene is TRBD2 (6 bases). Germline CDR1 reads DFQATT; CDR2 reads SNEGSKA (reference sequence). Trimming took 5 bases from V and 8 from J, leaving 19 bases between them. The CDR3 length is 14 residues. Here the CDR3 DNA reads TGCAGTGCTCCCAGCGGGTGGGGGGTCGATGAGCAGTTCTTC. Amino acid sequence: CSAPSGWGVDEQFF.

This clonotype has a count of ten or more. This chain links TRBV7-3 with TRBJ2-1, with D perhaps matching TRBD1 or TRBD2 (6 bases each). The CDR3 covers 14 residues. CDR1 is SGHTA and CDR2 is FQGTGA in the germline V gene. The germline V and J ends were trimmed by 2 bases and 9 bases, with 14 bases remaining between them. CDR3 protein: CASSLEGGLVEQFF. As DNA, the CDR3 is TGTGCCAGCAGCTTAGAGGGGGGATTGGTTGAGCAGTTCTTC.

This clonotype has a count of ten or more. One junction end does not reproduce the germline sequence, and a read error may be involved. The chain carries TRBV6-1 and TRBJ2-3; no firm D call. Germline-derived CDR1 and CDR2 are MNHNS and SASEGT. The CDR3 runs to 11 residues. Here the CDR3 reads CASNRASQVNF. The DNA of the CDR3 is TGTGCCAGCAATCGCGCCTCGCAGGTGAATTTT.

V gene TRBV28 combines with J gene TRBJ1-1; 9 nucleotides match TRBD1. This CDR3 region has 15 residues. Germline V gene lookup returns CDR1 MDHEN and CDR2 SYDVKM. Trimming took 2 bases from V and 1 from J; bases not matched to a gene: 2. For the CDR3, the DNA is TGTGCCAGCAGTTTAACAGGGGGCGCGAACACTGAAGCTTTCTTT. Its translation is CASSLTGGANTEAFF.

The gene calls are TRBV30 and TRBJ1-3, with D perhaps matching TRBD1 (5 bases). The CDR3 has 13 residues. The V end was cut by 3 bases, the J end by 4 bases, with 10 bases between. Germline V gene sequence: CDR1 GTSNPN, CDR2 SVGIG (reference sequence). CDR3 sequence reads: CAWRTGVGNTIYF. The DNA of the CDR3 is TGTGCCTGGAGAACGGGGGTCGGAAACACCATATATTTT.

J is TRBJ2-1 and V is TRBV19; 9 bases line up with TRBD1. The V gene's germline CDR1 is LNHDA and CDR2 SQIVND (reference sequence). The CDR3 has 15 amino acids. V trimming: 6 bases; J trimming: 3 bases; junction bases outside the gene matches: 6. DNA of the CDR3: TGTGCCAGTAGGGGCCGGGACAGGGACTACAATGAGCAGTTCTTC. It yields the protein CASRGRDRDYNEQFF.

Comments on this clonotype: One base away lies a much larger clone, so this may be a sequencing read error. The rearrangement links TRBV2 to TRBJ1-2, with TRBD1 matching over 8 bases. There are 14 residues in the CDR3. The germline CDR1 and CDR2 sequences are SNHLY and FYNNEI. The V gene end was trimmed by 6 bases and the J gene end by 2 bases; junction bases not matched to a gene: 5. The CDR3 bases are TGTGCCAGCAGGGAGACAGGGGAAAACTATGGCTACACCTTC. Encoded protein: CASRETGENYGYTF.

This clonotype was seen ten or more times. The gene calls are TRBV28 and TRBJ2-1; 8 bases are a match to TRBD2. The V and J ends lost 4 bases and 1 base, in that order; junction bases with no gene match: 6. From germline, CDR1 is MDHEN and CDR2 SYDVKM. CDR3 length: 16 residues. The CDR3 spells CASSYRAGVSYNEQFF. In DNA form, the CDR3 reads TGTGCCAGCAGTTACAGAGCGGGAGTGTCCTACAATGAGCAGTTCTTC.

In its sample, this clonotype was seen many times. The chain joins TRBV5-1 to TRBJ2-5; 14 bases match TRBD2. The CDR3 sequence is 16 residues long. V gave up 4 bases and J gave up 2 bases; unmatched junction bases: 4. CDR1 SGHRS and CDR2 YFSETQ come from the germline V gene. The CDR3 bases are TGCGCCAGCAGCGGGACTAGCGGGGGACCTCAAGAGACCCAGTACTTC. Translated: CASSGTSGGPQETQYF.

This clonotype was recorded many times. The J gene is TRBJ2-7, the V gene TRBV7-2; no definite D call. The CDR3 runs to 15 residues. Germline CDR1 SGHTA, CDR2 FQGNSA. The ends were cut back, 3 bases at V and 2 bases at J, with 14 bases in the middle. The CDR3 protein is CASSLSGGQTYEQYF. The CDR3 coding sequence is TGTGCCAGCAGCTTGTCCGGCGGCCAAACCTACGAGCAGTACTTC.